This entry features one TCR beta chain sequence. In the study's own analysis: Estimation of nucleated cell counts relied on the amplification of reference gene primers. The data were produced by immunoSEQ multiplex PCR, yet TCRdb's version contains in-frame clones alone and is incomplete. V and J calls and clone size are those listed in that table; D and trimming were worked out from the DNA. Counted here are some 150,000 clones, 91% occurring once; the ten biggest clones make up less than 0.6%. The CDR3 extends over 11 amino acids. Germline V gene data show CDR1 as DFQATT and CDR2 as SNEGSKA (reference sequence). V gave up 6 bases and J gave up 7 bases; unmatched junction bases: 4. The data originate from a study of blood T cell repertoires in COVID-19. As for the study in general: The United States, Italy and Spain supplied acute and convalescent COVID-19 samples. T cells, B-cell-depleted T cells, or PBMCs provided the cDNA or gDNA that served as material.

Specimen: peripheral blood. The sequence was obtained from a middle-aged man with acute or convalescent COVID-19. This sequence joins TRBV20-1 and TRBJ1-2; TRBD1 matches at 8 bases. The CDR3 DNA is TGCAGTGCGAGGACAGGGACTGGCTACACCTTC. It translates to CSARTGTGYTF.